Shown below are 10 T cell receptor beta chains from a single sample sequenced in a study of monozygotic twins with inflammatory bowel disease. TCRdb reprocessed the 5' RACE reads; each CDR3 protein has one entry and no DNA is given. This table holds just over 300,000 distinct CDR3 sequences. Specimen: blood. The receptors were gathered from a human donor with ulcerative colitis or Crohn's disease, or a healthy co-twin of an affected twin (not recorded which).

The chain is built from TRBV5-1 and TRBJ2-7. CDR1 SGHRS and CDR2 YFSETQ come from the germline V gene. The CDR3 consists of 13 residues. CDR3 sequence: CASARGSPYEQYF.

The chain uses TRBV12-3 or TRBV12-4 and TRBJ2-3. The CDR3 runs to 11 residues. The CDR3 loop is CATLTRFTQYF.

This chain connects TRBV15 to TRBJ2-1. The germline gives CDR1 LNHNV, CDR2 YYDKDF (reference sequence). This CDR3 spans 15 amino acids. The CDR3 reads CATSGRRSSYNEQFF.

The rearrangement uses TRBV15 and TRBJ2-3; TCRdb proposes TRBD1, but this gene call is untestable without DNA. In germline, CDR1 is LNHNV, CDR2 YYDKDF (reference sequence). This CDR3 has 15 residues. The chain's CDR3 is CATRRQGARTDTQYF.

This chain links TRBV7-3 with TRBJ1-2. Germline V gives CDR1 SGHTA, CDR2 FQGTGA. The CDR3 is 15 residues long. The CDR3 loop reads CASSPDGDMRYGYTF.

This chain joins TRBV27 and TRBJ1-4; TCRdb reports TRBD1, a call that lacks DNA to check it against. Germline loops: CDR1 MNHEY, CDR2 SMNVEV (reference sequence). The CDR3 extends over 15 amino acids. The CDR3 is CASSFQGQTSEKLFF.

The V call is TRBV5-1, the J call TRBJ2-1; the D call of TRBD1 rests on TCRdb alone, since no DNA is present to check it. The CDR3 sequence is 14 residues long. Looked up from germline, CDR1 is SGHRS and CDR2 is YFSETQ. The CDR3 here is CASSLGQTYNEQFF.

The CDR3 is CAWRGQGGNQPQHF. This chain connects TRBV30 to TRBJ1-5; as DNA is missing, the TRBD1 call by TCRdb cannot be tested. CDR1 is GTSNPN and CDR2 is SVGIG in the germline V gene (reference sequence). The CDR3 contains 14 residues.

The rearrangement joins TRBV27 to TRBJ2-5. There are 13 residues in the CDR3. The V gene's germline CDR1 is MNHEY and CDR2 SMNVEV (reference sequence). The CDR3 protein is CASSLRDEETQYF.

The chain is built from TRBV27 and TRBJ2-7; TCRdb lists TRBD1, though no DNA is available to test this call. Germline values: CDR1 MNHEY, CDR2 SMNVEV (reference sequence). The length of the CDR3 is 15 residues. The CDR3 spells CASSGPDRLENEQYF.